One and the same sample provided the 6 T cell receptor beta chains below, sequenced in a study of blood T cell repertoires in COVID-19. Produced via immunoSEQ multiplex PCR; TCRdb's table is partial and in-frame only. The sample has about 95,000 clones, about 84% seen once. Sequencing was carried out using peripheral blood. These receptors all stem from a man older than 75 with active or convalescent COVID-19.

The sample holds a few counts of this clone. The chain couples TRBV19 to TRBJ1-6; D might be TRBD1 (6 bases). The CDR3 contains 14 residues. Germline CDR1 is LNHDA and CDR2 is SQIVND (reference sequence). Trimming pared 5 bases from V and 3 bases from J, leaving 8 bases between. The CDR3 protein is CASSEGGYNSPLHF. DNA of the CDR3: TGTGCCAGTAGTGAAGGGGGCTATAATTCACCCCTCCACTTT.

The rearrangement joins TRBV19 to TRBJ2-7; the D gene is possibly TRBD2 (5 bases). The V end lost 6 bases, the J end lost 2 bases, and 11 bases lay between the germline ends. Germline V gene lookup returns CDR1 LNHDA and CDR2 SQIVND (reference sequence). The CDR3 covers 13 residues. The CDR3 sequence: CASSTGNPYEQYF. CDR3 nucleotides: TGTGCCAGTAGCACCGGGAACCCCTACGAGCAGTACTTC.

The chain joins TRBV7-9 to TRBJ2-1, with TRBD1 matching 8 bases. The CDR3 length is 15 residues. With V trimmed by 4 bases and J by 4 bases, 6 bases remained unmatched. Germline loops: CDR1 SEHNR, CDR2 FQNEAQ (reference sequence). Written as DNA, the CDR3 is TGTGCCAGCAGCTCGGACAGGGCGGTATACAATGAGCAGTTCTTC. This codes for CASSSDRAVYNEQFF.

V gene TRBV5-4 combines with J gene TRBJ2-3; D is undetermined. Trimming removed 5 bases at V and 0 bases at J, with 13 bases between. From germline, CDR1 is SGHNT and CDR2 YYREEE (reference sequence). The CDR3 consists of 15 residues. As DNA, the CDR3 is TGTGCCAGCAGGCAAACCACTTCTAGCACAGATACGCAGTATTTT. Encoded protein: CASRQTTSSTDTQYF.

The rearrangement joins TRBV5-1 to TRBJ2-3, with TRBD1 matching 10 bases. CDR3 length: 15 amino acids. V lost 4 bases and J lost 5; bases outside the gene matches: 7. Looked up from germline, CDR1 is SGHRS and CDR2 is YFSETQ. CDR3 region: CASSPGTGAGDTQYF. The CDR3 DNA is TGCGCCAGCAGCCCCGGGACAGGGGCGGGAGATACGCAGTATTTT.

V gene TRBV5-4 combines with J gene TRBJ1-1; no firm D call. Germline V gene lookup returns CDR1 SGHNT and CDR2 YYREEE (reference sequence). V lost 0 bases, J lost 1 base, and 7 bases lay in between. The length of the CDR3 is 14 residues. CDR3 in DNA: TGTGCCAGCAGCTTGGACACCGCGAACACTGAAGCTTTCTTT. Translated, it gives CASSLDTANTEAFF.